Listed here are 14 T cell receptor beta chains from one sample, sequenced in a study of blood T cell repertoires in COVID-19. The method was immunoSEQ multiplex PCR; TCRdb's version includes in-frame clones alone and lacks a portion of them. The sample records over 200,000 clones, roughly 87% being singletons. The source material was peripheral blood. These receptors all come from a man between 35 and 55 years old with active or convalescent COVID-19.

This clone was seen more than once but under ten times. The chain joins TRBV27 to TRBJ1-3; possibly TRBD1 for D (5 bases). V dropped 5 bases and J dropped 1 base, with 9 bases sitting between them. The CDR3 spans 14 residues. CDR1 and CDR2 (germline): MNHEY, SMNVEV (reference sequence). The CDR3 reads CASSAQGSGNTIYF. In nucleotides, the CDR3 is TGTGCCAGCAGTGCCCAGGGATCTGGAAACACCATATATTTT.

In DNA form, the CDR3 reads TGTGCCAGCAGCCAAGAGAGGAGGGGCTACACCTTC. Protein sequence: CASSQERRGYTF. The chain combines TRBV3-1 (or the pseudogene TRBV3-2) with TRBJ1-2; no definite D call. With 0 bases removed from V and 8 bases from J, the gap between germline ends came to 7 bases. Per germline, CDR1 LGHDT and CDR2 YNNKEL (reference sequence). The CDR3 length is 12 residues.

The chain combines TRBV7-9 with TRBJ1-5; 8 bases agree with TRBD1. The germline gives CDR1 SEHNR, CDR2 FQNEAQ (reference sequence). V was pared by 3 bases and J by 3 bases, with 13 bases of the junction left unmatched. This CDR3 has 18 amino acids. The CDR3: CASSFDYVGTGHNQPQHF. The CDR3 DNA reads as TGTGCCAGCAGCTTTGACTATGTTGGGACAGGTCACAATCAGCCCCAGCATTTT.

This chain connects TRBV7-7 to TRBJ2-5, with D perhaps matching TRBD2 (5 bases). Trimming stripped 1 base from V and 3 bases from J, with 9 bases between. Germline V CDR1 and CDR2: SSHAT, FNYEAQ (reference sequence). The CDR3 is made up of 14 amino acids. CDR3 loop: CASSLGIGEETQYF. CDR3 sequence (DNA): TGTGCCAGCAGCTTAGGTATCGGGGAAGAGACCCAGTACTTC.

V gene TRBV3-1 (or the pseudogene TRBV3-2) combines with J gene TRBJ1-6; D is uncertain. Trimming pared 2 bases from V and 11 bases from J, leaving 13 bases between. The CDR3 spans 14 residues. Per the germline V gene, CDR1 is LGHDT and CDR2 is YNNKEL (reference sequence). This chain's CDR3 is CASSQTQDPTPLHF. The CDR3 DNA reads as TGTGCCAGCAGCCAAACCCAAGATCCTACACCCCTCCACTTT.

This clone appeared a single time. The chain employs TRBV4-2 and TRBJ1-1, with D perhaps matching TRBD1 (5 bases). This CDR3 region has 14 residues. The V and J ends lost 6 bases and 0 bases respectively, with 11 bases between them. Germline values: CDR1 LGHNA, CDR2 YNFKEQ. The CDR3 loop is CASSARGVNTEAFF. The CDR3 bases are TGTGCCAGCAGTGCCCGGGGGGTGAACACTGAAGCTTTCTTT.

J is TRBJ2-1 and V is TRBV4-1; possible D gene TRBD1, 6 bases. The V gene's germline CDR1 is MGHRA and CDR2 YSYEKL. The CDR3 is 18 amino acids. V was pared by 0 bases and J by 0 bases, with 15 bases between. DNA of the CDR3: TGCGCCAGCAGCCAAGATTCCACAGGGCAAAGCTCCTACAATGAGCAGTTCTTC. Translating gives CASSQDSTGQSSYNEQFF.

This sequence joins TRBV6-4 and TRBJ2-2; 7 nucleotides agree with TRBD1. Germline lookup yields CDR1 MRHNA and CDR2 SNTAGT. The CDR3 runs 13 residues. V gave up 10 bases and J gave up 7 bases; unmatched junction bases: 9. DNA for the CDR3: TGTGCCACACCGGGACAGTCAATCGGGGAGCTGTTTTTT. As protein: CATPGQSIGELFF.

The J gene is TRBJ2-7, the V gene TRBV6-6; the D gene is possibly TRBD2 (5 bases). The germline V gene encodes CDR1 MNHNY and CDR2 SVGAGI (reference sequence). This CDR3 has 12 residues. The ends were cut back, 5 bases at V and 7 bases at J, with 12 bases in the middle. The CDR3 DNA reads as TGTGCCAGCAGTCCAGGTCGGGAAGAGCAGTACTTC. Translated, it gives CASSPGREEQYF.

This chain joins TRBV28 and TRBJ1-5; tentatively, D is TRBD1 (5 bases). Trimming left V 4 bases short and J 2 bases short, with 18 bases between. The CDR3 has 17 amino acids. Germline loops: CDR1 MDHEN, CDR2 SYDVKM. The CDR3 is CASSSPVRVSGNQPQHF. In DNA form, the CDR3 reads TGTGCCAGCAGTTCCCCAGTCAGGGTTAGTGGCAATCAGCCCCAGCATTTT.

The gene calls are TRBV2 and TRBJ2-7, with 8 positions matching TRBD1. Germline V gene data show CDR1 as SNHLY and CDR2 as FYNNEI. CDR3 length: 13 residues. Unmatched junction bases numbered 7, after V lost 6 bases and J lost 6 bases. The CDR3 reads CASRQGGVGEQYF. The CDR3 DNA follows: TGTGCCAGCAGACAGGGGGGTGTGGGCGAGCAGTACTTC.

CDR3 coding DNA: TGTGCCAGCAGCCACCCGAAAAGGAGCTCTGGAAACACCATATATTTT. Its translation is CASSHPKRSSGNTIYF. The gene calls are TRBV28 and TRBJ1-3, with no clear D. This CDR3 region has 16 residues. Germline values: CDR1 MDHEN, CDR2 SYDVKM. V was pared by 6 bases and J by 0 bases, with 15 bases between.

CDR3 in amino acids: CASSRQGLVFF. For the CDR3, the DNA is TGTGCCAGCAGTCGACAGGGATTGGTTTTCTTT. The rearrangement uses TRBV7-9 and TRBJ1-1, with 7 bases that match TRBD1. The V and J ends lost 6 bases and 13 bases, in that order; junction bases with no gene match: 8. Germline assignment: CDR1 SEHNR and CDR2 FQNEAQ (reference sequence). The CDR3 has 11 amino acids.

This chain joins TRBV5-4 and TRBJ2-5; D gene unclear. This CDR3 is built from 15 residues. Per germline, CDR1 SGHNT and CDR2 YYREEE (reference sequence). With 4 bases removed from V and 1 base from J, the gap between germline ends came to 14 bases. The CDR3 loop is CASSELLQAQETQYF. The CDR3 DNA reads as TGTGCCAGCAGCGAACTGCTGCAGGCCCAAGAGACCCAGTACTTC.